The clone carrying this T cell receptor beta chain was seen many times. The target antigen is unknown. These data come from a study of T cell repertoires in cytomegalovirus infection. At the level of the study: Public TCR beta signatures marked donors with CMV infection and the matching HLA.

TCRdb analysed the reads with MiXCR anew, one entry per CDR3 protein. The data contain 200,000 to 300,000 distinct CDR3 sequences, approximately 13% of them singletons. Points from the study as a whole: Identification of carriers of CMV plus the relevant HLA was achieved through cumulative public TCR beta family frequency. HLA-C-restricted CMV-specific TCR beta clonotypes prevailed in the ex vivo response.

The specimen sequenced was PBMCs. This TCR was recovered from a human donor in good health (CMV status not recorded). Some clones in this sample may be carry-over from other donors' samples.

The CDR3 region is CASRPPANYGYTF. CDR3 in DNA: TGTGCCAGCAGGCCCCCAGCTAACTATGGCTACACCTTC. This chain connects TRBV6-5 to TRBJ1-2; the D is unclear. This CDR3 is 13 amino acids long. The germline CDR1 and CDR2 sequences are MNHEY and SVGAGI. The germline V and J ends were trimmed by 6 bases and 0 bases, with 8 bases remaining between them.